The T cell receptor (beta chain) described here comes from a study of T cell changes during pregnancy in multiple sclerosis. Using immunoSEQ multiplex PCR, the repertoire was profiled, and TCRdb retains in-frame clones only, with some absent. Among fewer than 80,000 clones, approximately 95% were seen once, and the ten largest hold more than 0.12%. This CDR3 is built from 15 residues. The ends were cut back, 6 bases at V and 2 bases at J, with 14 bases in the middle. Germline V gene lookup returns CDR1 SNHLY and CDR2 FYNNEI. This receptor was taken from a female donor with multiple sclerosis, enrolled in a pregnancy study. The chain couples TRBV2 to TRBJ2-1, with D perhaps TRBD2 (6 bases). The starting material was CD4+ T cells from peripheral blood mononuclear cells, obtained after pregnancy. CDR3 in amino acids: CASRRDSLTYNEQFF. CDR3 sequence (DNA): TGTGCCAGCAGACGGGACTCTCTGACCTACAATGAGCAGTTCTTC.